The clone carrying this T cell receptor beta chain was recorded a few times. The sample is drawn from a study of blood T cell repertoires in COVID-19. Those who participated ranged in age from roughly 18 to 89 years and resided in about two dozen US areas. Cohort 3 recovered donors had two negative PCRs, clearance, or symptom resolution. TCRdb's copy holds only in-frame clones and misses some; the assay was immunoSEQ multiplex PCR. The data hold about 370,000 clones, with 89% observed a single time. Trimming removed 3 bases at V and 0 bases at J, with 14 bases between. This CDR3 comprises 16 residues. Looked up from germline, CDR1 is MDHEN and CDR2 is SYDVKM.

The sequence was obtained from a woman aged 30 to 39 who had recovered from COVID-19. J is TRBJ1-2 and V is TRBV28; maybe TRBD1 (6 bases). Material: PBMCs or T cells enriched from blood (not recorded which). The CDR3 reads CASSFKTGLTNYGYTF. CDR3 DNA sequence: TGTGCCAGCAGTTTTAAGACAGGATTAACTAACTATGGCTACACCTTC.